Presented here are 26 T cell receptor beta chains from one specimen sequenced in a study of cytomegalovirus exposure and HLA in healthy donors. Primers included in the PCR were 60 Vbeta and 13 Jbeta primers. Some clones are missing from TCRdb's copy, which holds only in-frame ones; the method was immunoSEQ multiplex PCR. This sample carries 100,000 to 150,000 clones, with 1.5% to 2% going to the ten biggest clones. Sequenced material: PBMCs. These receptors were taken from a middle-aged woman in good health and CMV-seropositive.

The gene calls are TRBV2 and TRBJ2-1; TRBD1 aligns across 7 bases. Trimming took 10 bases from V and 2 from J; bases not matched to a gene: 2. The CDR3 spans 12 residues. CDR1 and CDR2 (germline): SNHLY, FYNNEI. The CDR3 region has the DNA TGTGCCATCCAGGGGGCCTACAATGAGCAGTTCTTC. Translated: CAIQGAYNEQFF.

The V call is TRBV5-1, the J call TRBJ2-5; no clear D. Trimming took 3 bases from V and 3 from J, leaving 12 bases between them. Germline V gene sequence: CDR1 SGHRS, CDR2 YFSETQ. There are 14 residues in the CDR3. The CDR3 nucleotides are TGCGCCAGCAGCTCGGGTGGGTCCAAAGAGACCCAGTACTTC. Residues: CASSSGGSKETQYF.

With regard to this clone: The sample carries other DNA sequences with the same CDR3. V usage is TRBV11-2 and J usage is TRBJ1-1; 8 nucleotides align to TRBD1. Germline loops: CDR1 SGHAT, CDR2 FQNNGV. V gave up 4 bases and J gave up 2 bases; unmatched junction bases: 3. CDR3 length: 14 residues. CDR3 in DNA: TGTGCCAGCAGCTCGGGACAGGTCAACACTGAAGCTTTCTTT. Translated, it gives CASSSGQVNTEAFF.

The rearrangement uses TRBV2 and TRBJ2-1; no firm D call. V was shortened by 4 bases and J by 8 bases, with 15 bases between the two germline ends. Germline CDR1 is SNHLY and CDR2 is FYNNEI. The CDR3 sequence is 14 residues long. The CDR3 spells CASSAWLDEDEQFF. DNA of the CDR3: TGTGCCAGCAGTGCTTGGCTAGATGAGGATGAGCAGTTCTTC.

The chain couples TRBV7-6 to TRBJ1-1; TRBD1 might be the D (6 bases). CDR1 is SGHVS, CDR2 FNYEAQ, per germline. V was clipped by 5 bases and J by 1 base, with 11 bases between them. The CDR3 loop spans 14 amino acids. The CDR3 DNA reads as TGTGCCAGCAGCCGGGGACAAGGGAACACTGAAGCTTTCTTT. It is translated as CASSRGQGNTEAFF. The complete variable domain, with remaining parts taken from reference TRBV7-6 and TRBJ1-1, reads GAGVSQSPRYKVTKRGQDVALRCDPISGHVSLYWYRQALGQGPEFLTYFNYEAQQDKSGLPNDRFSAERPEGSISTLTIQRTEQRDSAMYRCASSRGQGNTEAFFGQGTRLTVV.

This chain joins TRBV4-1 and TRBJ2-3, with no clear D. The germline CDR1 and CDR2 sequences are MGHRA and YSYEKL. This CDR3 has 14 residues. Trimming cost V 1 base and J 2 bases, with 7 bases left between them. CDR3 sequence: CASSQVLITDTQYF. CDR3 nucleotides: TGCGCCAGCAGCCAAGTTCTAATCACAGATACGCAGTATTTT.

The rearrangement uses TRBV9 and TRBJ2-3; no clear D gene. Per germline, CDR1 SGDLS and CDR2 YYNGEE. The CDR3 totals 13 residues. Trimming took 3 bases from V and 8 from J, leaving 13 bases between them. CDR3 nucleotides: TGTGCCAGCAGCGCCCCCTTACAAGTTACGCAGTATTTT. As protein: CASSAPLQVTQYF.

V is TRBV7-6 and J is TRBJ2-7; a weak D match, TRBD2 (5 bases). The CDR3 covers 18 residues. The germline V gene has CDR1 SGHVS and CDR2 FNYEAQ. V shed 1 base and J shed 3 bases, with 22 bases lying between them. This chain's CDR3 is CASSLDYARGLLNYEQYF. CDR3 in DNA: TGTGCCAGCAGCTTAGATTACGCACGGGGTCTCCTTAACTACGAGCAGTACTTC.

V and J are TRBV30 and TRBJ2-7; 9 positions match TRBD1. CDR1 GTSNPN and CDR2 SVGIG come from the germline V gene (reference sequence). CDR3 length: 13 residues. Trimming cost V 5 bases and J 5 bases; bases outside gene matches: 7. This CDR3 reads CAWAPDRGHEQYF. DNA of the CDR3: TGTGCCTGGGCTCCGGACAGGGGACACGAGCAGTACTTC. The whole variable domain, remainder taken from reference TRBV30 and TRBJ2-7, is SQTIHQWPATLVQPVGSPLSLECTVEGTSNPNLYWYRQAAGRGLQLLFYSVGIGQISSEVPQNLSASRPQDRQFILSSKKLLLSDSGFYLCAWAPDRGHEQYFGPGTRLTVT.

The chain links TRBV2 to TRBJ2-5; TRBD1 aligns across 8 bases. The J call may be in error: the DNA end matches TRBJ2-7 better. The V gene's germline CDR1 is SNHLY and CDR2 FYNNEI. CDR3 length: 15 amino acids. DNA for the CDR3: TGTGCCAGCATGAGGCGATCCGGACAGGGCAACGAGCAGTACTTC. It yields the protein CASMRRSGQGNEQYF.

This chain links TRBV11-2 with TRBJ2-3; 7 bases align to TRBD1. Germline values: CDR1 SGHAT, CDR2 FQNNGV. The V segment lost 0 bases and the J segment 3 bases; nucleotides outside the gene matches: 6. The CDR3 covers 16 residues. The CDR3 bases are TGTGCCAGCAGCTTAGAGGCGACAGGGCAAACAGATACGCAGTATTTT. Its protein product is CASSLEATGQTDTQYF. Filled out from reference TRBV11-2 and TRBJ2-3, the complete variable domain reads EAGVAQSPRYKIIEKRQSVAFWCNPISGHATLYWYQQILGQGPKLLIQFQNNGVVDDSQLPKDRFSAERLKGVDSTLKIQPAKLEDSAVYLCASSLEATGQTDTQYFGPGTRLTVL.

For this clone: Germline and junction disagree at one end, which may indicate a read error. The V gene is TRBV6-5, the J gene TRBJ2-1; TRBD2 matches at 12 bases. Per the germline V gene, CDR1 is MNHEY and CDR2 is SVGAGI. This CDR3 has 11 amino acids. The CDR3 bases are TGTGCCAGCGGTGGACTAGCGGGGAAACTCTTC. This encodes CASGGLAGKLF.

The chain joins TRBV9 to TRBJ2-7; D not certain. The CDR3 runs to 14 residues. Germline V gene data show CDR1 as SGDLS and CDR2 as YYNGEE. Trimming cost V 0 bases and J 0 bases, with 7 bases left between them. CDR3 residues: CASSVGASSYEQYF. The DNA of the CDR3 is TGTGCCAGCAGCGTAGGGGCGAGCTCCTACGAGCAGTACTTC.

This chain connects TRBV6-6 to TRBJ2-1, with a possible D match to TRBD2 (5 bases). CDR1 is MNHNY and CDR2 is SVGAGI in the germline V gene (reference sequence). V gave up 6 bases and J gave up 3 bases, with 12 bases separating them. The CDR3 runs 14 residues. CDR3 sequence: CASRSGLVYNEQFF. CDR3 in DNA: TGTGCCAGCAGGTCCGGACTTGTCTACAATGAGCAGTTCTTC.

For the CDR3, the DNA is TGTGCCAGCAGTCTATATTCTACCGGGGAGCTGTTTTTT. This gives the protein CASSLYSTGELFF. The V call is TRBV28, the J call TRBJ2-2; D call uncertain. Germline V gene data show CDR1 as MDHEN and CDR2 as SYDVKM. V lost 5 bases, J lost 5 bases, and 9 bases lay in between. This CDR3 region has 13 residues.

The rearrangement uses TRBV27 and TRBJ2-1, with TRBD2 matching over 7 bases. CDR1 is MNHEY, CDR2 SMNVEV, per germline (reference sequence). The V and J ends lost 0 bases and 10 bases, in that order; junction bases with no gene match: 9. CDR3 length: 15 residues. CDR3 DNA: TGTGCCAGCAGTTTATCGACGGGCGGGAGCCTCGAGCAGTTCTTC. Amino acid sequence: CASSLSTGGSLEQFF.

This sequence joins TRBV7-2 and TRBJ2-7; a possible D gene is TRBD2 (5 bases). Germline CDR1 SGHTA, CDR2 FQGNSA. Trimming pared 6 bases from V and 0 bases from J, leaving 15 bases between. This CDR3 is 15 amino acids long. The CDR3 here is CASSPMGVPSYEQYF. CDR3 DNA sequence: TGTGCCAGCAGTCCAATGGGAGTTCCCTCCTACGAGCAGTACTTC.

The chain uses TRBV18 and TRBJ1-4; D is uncertain. This CDR3 comprises 14 residues. Trimming pared 2 bases from V and 3 bases from J, leaving 7 bases between. CDR1 KGHSH and CDR2 LQKENI come from the germline V gene. CDR3 sequence: CASSPTASNEKLFF. As DNA, the CDR3 is TGTGCCAGCTCACCAACAGCATCTAATGAAAAACTGTTTTTT.

The rearrangement joins TRBV5-1 to TRBJ2-7; 11 bases match TRBD1. CDR1 is SGHRS, CDR2 YFSETQ, per germline. V trimming: 3 bases; J trimming: 4 bases; junction bases outside the gene matches: 6. The CDR3 is 15 amino acids. The CDR3 region has the DNA TGCGCCAGCAGCTCGACCGGGACAGGGGGATACGAGCAGTACTTC. This translates into CASSSTGTGGYEQYF.

This chain joins TRBV19 and TRBJ2-3; D is unresolved. The CDR3 has 14 amino acids. V dropped 9 bases and J dropped 2 bases, with 15 bases sitting between them. Looked up from germline, CDR1 is LNHDA and CDR2 is SQIVND (reference sequence). CDR3 region: CASSPSSSTDTQYF. The CDR3 region has the DNA TGTGCCAGCAGCCCCAGTAGCTCCACAGATACGCAGTATTTT.

The chain couples TRBV9 to TRBJ2-3; weak D call: TRBD2 (6 bases). CDR1 and CDR2 (germline): SGDLS, YYNGEE. Trimming stripped 0 bases from V and 5 bases from J, with 13 bases between. This CDR3 has 15 residues. Here the CDR3 DNA reads TGTGCCAGCAGCGTAGCGAGGGGAGGAGTAGATACGCAGTATTTT. Protein product: CASSVARGGVDTQYF.

The gene calls are TRBV5-6 and TRBJ2-2; maybe TRBD2 (5 bases). V dropped 1 base and J dropped 0 bases, with 7 bases sitting between them. This CDR3 has 15 residues. Germline CDR1 reads SGHDT; CDR2 reads YYEEEE. The CDR3 DNA follows: TGTGCCAGCAGCTTGCCGGGGACGAACACCGGGGAGCTGTTTTTT. Translated: CASSLPGTNTGELFF.

CDR3 in DNA: TGTGCCAGCAGCTTAGTCCAGCGGTCCTACAATGAGCAGTTCTTC. Its translation is CASSLVQRSYNEQFF. V and J are TRBV7-2 and TRBJ2-1; perhaps TRBD2 as D (5 bases). CDR1 and CDR2 (germline): SGHTA, FQGNSA. The CDR3 sequence is 15 residues long. V was cut by 1 base and J by 1 base, with 8 bases left in between.

The V and J genes are TRBV7-2 and TRBJ2-1; 9 bases fit TRBD2. Germline CDR1 and CDR2: SGHTA and FQGNSA. The CDR3 extends over 15 amino acids. V gave up 4 bases and J gave up 3 bases; unmatched junction bases: 4. CDR3 in amino acids: CASSYSSGDYNEQFF. CDR3 nucleotide sequence: TGTGCCAGCAGCTATTCTAGCGGGGACTACAATGAGCAGTTCTTC.

V is TRBV4-3 and J is TRBJ2-7; maybe TRBD2 (5 bases). Per germline, CDR1 LGHNA and CDR2 YSLEER. The CDR3 sequence is 15 residues long. Trimming cost V 5 bases and J 1 base, with 15 bases left between them. DNA for the CDR3: TGCGCCAGCAGCTACAAGGTGGGAGATTCCTACGAGCAGTACTTC. Protein: CASSYKVGDSYEQYF.

The chain couples TRBV5-1 to TRBJ2-5, with D perhaps TRBD1 (6 bases). The germline V gene has CDR1 SGHRS and CDR2 YFSETQ. This CDR3 comprises 15 residues. Trimming pared 0 bases from V and 5 bases from J, leaving 14 bases between. CDR3 coding DNA: TGCGCCAGCAGCTTGGGTGCCAGGGGTGGGGAGACCCAGTACTTC. Its translation: CASSLGARGGETQYF.